What follows are 22 T cell receptor beta chains derived from one specimen sequenced in a study of T cells in Graves' hyperthyroidism and ophthalmopathy. The TCR beta CDR3 regions underwent amplification using RNA transcripts as the source. The TCR CDR3 was amplified in a first-round RT-PCR using the HTBI primer set. MiXCR, applied by TCRdb to the multiplex PCR reads, yields one record per CDR3 protein. The data hold roughly 510,000 distinct CDR3 sequences, with about a fifth observed a single time. The sample comprised blood. The origin of the receptors is a young man with Graves' hyperthyroidism.

Regarding this clonotype: This may be a read error, as it is one base from a much larger clone. J is TRBJ1-5 and V is TRBV27; D is undetermined. This CDR3 is built from 15 residues. Trimming stripped 5 bases from V and 0 bases from J, with 11 bases between. Germline CDR1 is MNHEY and CDR2 is SMNVEV (reference sequence). CDR3: CASSPHAASNQPQHF. Here the CDR3 DNA reads TGTGCCAGCAGTCCCCACGCCGCTAGCAATCAGCCCCAGCATTTT.

The rearrangement joins TRBV6-1 to TRBJ2-7, with D unclear. This CDR3 is built from 15 residues. CDR1 and CDR2 from the germline V gene are MNHNS and SASEGT. Trimming removed 4 bases at V and 3 bases at J, with 16 bases between. CDR3 sequence (DNA): TGTGCCAGCAGTGTCCGGGTTATGTTATACTACGAGCAGTACTTC. Its protein is CASSVRVMLYYEQYF.

This clonotype was found many times. This rearrangement joins TRBV15 to TRBJ2-7; D gene unclear. CDR1 LNHNV and CDR2 YYDKDF come from the germline V gene (reference sequence). Trimming left V 4 bases short and J 1 base short, with 11 bases between. The CDR3 consists of 14 residues. In nucleotides, the CDR3 is TGTGCCACCAGCAAAGATGCGACATCCTACGAGCAGTACTTC. This translates into CATSKDATSYEQYF. Looking up the rest from reference TRBV15 and TRBJ2-7 gives the full variable domain: DAMVIQNPRYQVTQFGKPVTLSCSQTLNHNVMYWYQQKSSQAPKLLFHYYDKDFNNEADTPDNFQSRRPNTSFCFLDIRSPGLGDTAMYLCATSKDATSYEQYFGPGTRLTVT.

This clonotype was seen more than once but under ten times. J is TRBJ1-2 and V is TRBV6-1; TRBD1 matches 8 bases. J lost 0 bases, V lost 7 bases, and 7 bases had no gene match. The CDR3 is made up of 15 amino acids. Germline V gene lookup returns CDR1 MNHNS and CDR2 SASEGT. The CDR3 DNA is TGTGCCAGCAAAACTTGGGACAGGACTAACTATGGCTACACCTTC. As protein: CASKTWDRTNYGYTF.

The J gene is TRBJ1-5, the V gene TRBV19, with no clear D. V was shortened by 3 bases and J by 5 bases, with 11 bases between the two germline ends. The CDR3 covers 14 residues. CDR1 is LNHDA, CDR2 SQIVND, per germline (reference sequence). CDR3 protein: CASSMGIGDQPQHF. CDR3 nucleotide sequence: TGTGCCAGTAGTATGGGGATTGGGGATCAGCCCCAGCATTTT.

This clonotype was recorded many times. The chain uses TRBV20-1 and TRBJ2-5, with a possible D match to TRBD2 (5 bases). Trimming took off 0 bases at V and 5 bases at J, with 16 bases between the two ends. Germline V lookup: CDR1 DFQATT, CDR2 SNEGSKA (reference sequence). This CDR3 region has 15 residues. The CDR3 DNA reads TGCAGTGCTAGAGATCTGGAGGAGTTGGTCGAGACCCAGTACTTC. This translates into CSARDLEELVETQYF.

This clonotype was found many times. This chain uses TRBV19 with TRBJ1-5, with 10 bases identical to TRBD1. CDR1 and CDR2 (germline): LNHDA, SQIVND (reference sequence). J was trimmed by 7 bases and V by 3 bases; bases with no gene match: 12. The CDR3 sequence is 17 residues long. CDR3 in DNA: TGTGCCAGTAGTATGGGACAGGGGTTGCCCAGCAGCCAGCCCCAGCATTTT. It specifies CASSMGQGLPSSQPQHF.

In this sample, this clonotype turned up many times. The V gene is TRBV5-4, the J gene TRBJ2-5, with 7 bases lining up with TRBD1. The V gene end was trimmed by 3 bases and the J gene end by 1 base; junction bases not matched to a gene: 6. The CDR3 is made up of 15 amino acids. Germline V gene data show CDR1 as SGHNT and CDR2 as YYREEE (reference sequence). The CDR3: CASSSRDSIQETQYF. The CDR3 DNA follows: TGTGCCAGCAGCTCCCGGGACAGCATCCAAGAGACCCAGTACTTC. Drawing the rest from reference TRBV5-4 and TRBJ2-5, the complete variable domain is ETGVTQSPTHLIKTRGQQVTLRCSSQSGHNTVSWYQQALGQGPQFIFQYYREEENGRGNFPPRFSGLQFPNYSSELNVNALELDDSALYLCASSSRDSIQETQYFGPGTRLLVL.

This clonotype was detected many times. The J gene is TRBJ1-1, the V gene TRBV6-2 or TRBV6-3; 8 bases map to TRBD1. Per germline, CDR1 MNHEY and CDR2 SVGEGT. CDR3 length equals 17 residues. Unmatched junction bases numbered 9, after V lost 0 bases and J lost 3 bases. The CDR3 reads CASSYSPGQGIDTEAFF. CDR3 nucleotide sequence: TGTGCCAGCAGTTACTCCCCCGGACAGGGTATTGACACTGAAGCTTTCTTT.

This clonotype was counted many times. This sequence joins TRBV19 and TRBJ1-5; maybe TRBD1 (5 bases). V gave up 8 bases and J gave up 1 base, with 15 bases separating them. The CDR3 length is 15 residues. Germline values: CDR1 LNHDA, CDR2 SQIVND (reference sequence). In nucleotides, the CDR3 is TGTGCCAGTGTACGGGGGTCCTCAAGCAATCAGCCCCAGCATTTT. Translation gives CASVRGSSSNQPQHF.

This clonotype was counted many times. The chain recombines TRBV28 with TRBJ2-7; TRBD1 agrees at 8 bases. Germline CDR1 is MDHEN and CDR2 is SYDVKM. This CDR3 has 14 residues. The J segment lost 4 bases and the V segment lost 4 bases, leaving 6 bases of the junction unmatched. The DNA of the CDR3 is TGTGCCAGCAGTTCCAGGGGGCTGCTGTACGAGCAGTACTTC. This translates into CASSSRGLLYEQYF.

This clonotype was seen many times. The chain uses TRBV27 and TRBJ2-7; D perhaps matches TRBD1 (6 bases). V lost 7 bases, J lost 5 bases, and 18 bases lay in between. The germline gives CDR1 MNHEY, CDR2 SMNVEV (reference sequence). The CDR3 extends over 14 amino acids. For the CDR3, the DNA is TGTGCCAGCAAAAACCGGGACACGGATCACGAGCAGTACTTC. It encodes CASKNRDTDHEQYF.

In its sample, this clonotype was seen many times. The J gene is TRBJ2-7, the V gene TRBV12-3 or TRBV12-4; 7 positions agree with TRBD2. The CDR3 is made up of 15 amino acids. V lost 4 bases and J lost 3; bases outside the gene matches: 9. CDR3 sequence (DNA): TGTGCCAGCAGTTGGGCGGGGGTCACCTTCTACGAGCAGTACTTC. Protein product: CASSWAGVTFYEQYF.

In its sample, this clonotype was seen a few times. V usage is TRBV4-2 and J usage is TRBJ1-5; no definite D call. V lost 0 bases and J lost 9, with 6 bases in between. The CDR3 consists of 12 residues. Germline CDR1 and CDR2: LGHNA and YNFKEQ. The CDR3 loop is CASSQDRGPQHF. CDR3 nucleotides: TGTGCCAGCAGCCAAGATAGAGGGCCCCAGCATTTT.

In its sample, this clonotype was seen many times. The V call is TRBV5-6, the J call TRBJ2-7; TRBD1 matches 7 bases. Germline V gene sequence: CDR1 SGHDT, CDR2 YYEEEE. This CDR3 is built from 15 residues. J gave up 3 bases and V 3 bases, and 9 bases lay outside the gene matches. CDR3 loop: CASSSATGPLYEQYF. The CDR3 DNA sequence: TGTGCCAGCAGCTCGGCGACAGGGCCACTCTACGAGCAGTACTTC.

This clonotype was detected ten times or more. V is TRBV30 and J is TRBJ2-2, with 7 nucleotides matching TRBD1. Unmatched junction bases numbered 4, after V lost 3 bases and J lost 3 bases. Germline V gene data show CDR1 as GTSNPN and CDR2 as SVGIG (reference sequence). This CDR3 has 14 residues. In DNA form, the CDR3 reads TGTGCCTGGAGAAGGGGGCAGGACACCGGGGAGCTGTTTTTT. This codes for CAWRRGQDTGELFF.

This clonotype was seen ten or more times. The chain recombines TRBV10-2 with TRBJ1-5, with D perhaps TRBD1 (6 bases). This CDR3 contains 13 residues. V was pared by 8 bases and J by 4 bases, with 12 bases between. The V gene's germline CDR1 is WSHSY and CDR2 SAAADI. This CDR3 reads CASCAQGNQPQHF. The CDR3 nucleotides are TGCGCCAGCTGTGCCCAGGGGAATCAGCCCCAGCATTTT.

This clonotype was detected a few times. Written as DNA, the CDR3 is TGTGCCAGTAGCCAAAGGACAGGGGCGAACACTGAAGCTTTCTTT. Translated: CASSQRTGANTEAFF. This rearrangement joins TRBV19 to TRBJ1-1, with 9 bases aligning to TRBD1. Germline CDR1 reads LNHDA; CDR2 reads SQIVND (reference sequence). Losses at the gene ends were 6 bases for V and 1 base for J; bases not matched to a gene: 6. The CDR3 is 15 residues long.

Ten or more counts support this clonotype. The rearrangement uses TRBV19 and TRBJ2-4; D could derive from TRBD1 or TRBD2 (5 bases each). Looked up from germline, CDR1 is LNHDA and CDR2 is SQIVND (reference sequence). This CDR3 is 15 amino acids long. V was trimmed by 1 base and J by 5 bases, leaving 12 bases between them. CDR3: CASSIGVGPQNIQYF. The CDR3 nucleotides are TGTGCCAGTAGTATAGGGGTGGGACCGCAAAACATTCAGTACTTC.

This clonotype was observed at least ten times. The chain uses TRBV20-1 and TRBJ1-2, with a possible D match to TRBD1 (5 bases). Trimming removed 1 base at V and 0 bases at J, with 21 bases between. Looked up from germline, CDR1 is DFQATT and CDR2 is SNEGSKA (reference sequence). This CDR3 spans 18 amino acids. The CDR3 spells CSARGIDRLPLANYGYTF. The CDR3 DNA reads as TGCAGTGCTAGAGGCATTGACAGATTACCTCTAGCTAACTATGGCTACACCTTC.

This clonotype was counted between two and nine times. The rearrangement joins TRBV7-9 to TRBJ1-1, with D uncertain. V was shortened by 5 bases and J by 0 bases, with 13 bases between the two germline ends. The CDR3 runs 15 residues. Germline CDR1 and CDR2: SEHNR and FQNEAQ (reference sequence). CDR3 amino acids: CASSPGSSMNTEAFF. CDR3 DNA: TGTGCCAGCAGCCCTGGGTCCTCAATGAACACTGAAGCTTTCTTT.

This clonotype was counted ten times or more. The chain carries TRBV6-5 and TRBJ1-6, with TRBD1 as a possible D gene (5 bases). V lost 0 bases, J lost 9 bases, and 18 bases lay in between. Germline V gives CDR1 MNHEY, CDR2 SVGAGI. This CDR3 contains 17 residues. CDR3 bases: TGTGCCAGCAGTTACTCGATGGCCCAGGGTGGTAGTTCACCCCTCCACTTT. Protein product: CASSYSMAQGGSSPLHF.